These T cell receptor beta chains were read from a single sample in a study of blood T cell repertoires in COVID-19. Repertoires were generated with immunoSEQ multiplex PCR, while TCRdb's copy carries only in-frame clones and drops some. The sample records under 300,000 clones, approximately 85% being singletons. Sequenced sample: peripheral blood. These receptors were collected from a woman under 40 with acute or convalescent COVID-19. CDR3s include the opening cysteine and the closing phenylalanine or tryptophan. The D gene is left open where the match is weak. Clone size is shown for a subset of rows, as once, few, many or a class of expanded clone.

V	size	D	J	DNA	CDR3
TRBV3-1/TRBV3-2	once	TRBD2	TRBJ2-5	TGTGCCAGCACCCGCTTGGCTAGCGGGGGGTTACAAGAGACCCAGTACTTC	CASTRLASGGLQETQYF
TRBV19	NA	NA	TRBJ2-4	TGTGCCAGTAGTACCACGCCACAGGGTCCCAAAAACATTCAGTACTTC	CASSTTPQGPKNIQYF
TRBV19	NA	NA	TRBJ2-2	TGTGCCAGTAGGAACAGAGTGAACACCGGGGAGCTGTTTTTT	CASRNRVNTGELFF
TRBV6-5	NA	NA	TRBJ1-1	TGTGCCAGCAGCCAGACAGTGAACACTGAAGCTTTCTTT	CASSQTVNTEAFF
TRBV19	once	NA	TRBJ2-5	TGTGCCAGTGCCCGAGGGTCGGACCAAGAGACCCAGTACTTC	CASARGSDQETQYF
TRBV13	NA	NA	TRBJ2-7	TGTGCCAGCAGCTTAACGGCGAGGGAGCAGTACTTC	CASSLTAREQYF
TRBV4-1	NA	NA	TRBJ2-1	TGCGCCAGCAGCCAAGAAGACTATAAAAACATGGGGGAGCAGTTCTTC	CASSQEDYKNMGEQFF
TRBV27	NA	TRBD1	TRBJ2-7	TGTGCCAGCAGACAGGGGTCCTACGAGCAGTACTTC	CASRQGSYEQYF
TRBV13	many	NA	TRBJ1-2	TGTGCCAGCAGCACCCGTTACTCTAACTATGGCTACACCTTC	CASSTRYSNYGYTF
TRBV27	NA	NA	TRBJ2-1	TGTGCCAGCAGTTTACCTAAGACAGGCTCGGACGAGCAGTTCTTC	CASSLPKTGSDEQFF
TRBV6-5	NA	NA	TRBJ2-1	TGTGCCAGCAGCTTAGCAACTGAGCAGTTCTTC	CASSLATEQFF
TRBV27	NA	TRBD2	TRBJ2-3	TGTGCCAGCAGTTTTTCGGGGGGACTGGGAAGATCAGATACGCAGTATTTT	CASSFSGGLGRSDTQYF
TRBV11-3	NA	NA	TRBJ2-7	TGTGCCAGCACCGCCTGGGACACCTCCAAGGGGTCCTACGAGCAGTACTTC	CASTAWDTSKGSYEQYF
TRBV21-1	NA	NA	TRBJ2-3	TGTGCCAGCAGCCCGGTTTGGCCAGGGGCAACAGATACGCAGTATTTT	CASSPVWPGATDTQYF
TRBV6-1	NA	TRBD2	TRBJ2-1	TGTGCCAGCAGTGCCGGGACTAGCGGGACGGCGGGTAATGAGCAGTTCTTC	CASSAGTSGTAGNEQFF